This TCR beta chain was captured in a study of cytomegalovirus exposure and HLA in healthy donors. The PCR had 60 Vbeta and 13 Jbeta primers. Repertoires were generated with immunoSEQ multiplex PCR, while TCRdb's copy carries only in-frame clones and drops some. The sample carries over 100,000 clones, under 85% recorded once. With 4 bases clipped from V and 3 bases from J, the junction kept 4 bases outside the gene matches. Germline lookup yields CDR1 SGHNT and CDR2 YYREEE (reference sequence). The CDR3 is 14 residues long. Study-wide points: The authors reported that TCR beta sequences could predict HLA-A and HLA-B alleles. These predictions were accurate for most subjects in the first cohort.

This clone has only a few counts. Its antigen is unknown. The V and J genes are TRBV5-4 and TRBJ2-7, with 10 positions matching TRBD2. The TCR originated in a woman between 50 and 59 years old in good health and CMV-seropositive. Sequencing was done on a sample of PBMCs. This CDR3 reads CASSRPSGGYEQYF. The CDR3 DNA reads TGTGCCAGCAGCCGCCCTAGCGGGGGCTACGAGCAGTACTTC. The whole variable domain, remainder taken from reference TRBV5-4 and TRBJ2-7, is ETGVTQSPTHLIKTRGQQVTLRCSSQSGHNTVSWYQQALGQGPQFIFQYYREEENGRGNFPPRFSGLQFPNYSSELNVNALELDDSALYLCASSRPSGGYEQYFGPGTRLTVT.